This T cell receptor (beta chain) is from a study of CDR3 diversity in severe acne. CDR3 length: 16 amino acids. The germline CDR1 and CDR2 sequences are WSHSY and SAAADI. One entry per CDR3 protein results from TCRdb running MiXCR on the PCR reads. The sample yields roughly 93,000 distinct CDR3 sequences, about 53% seen once. As to this clonotype: One end of the junction does not line up with germline, which may come from a read error.

Sequencing used blood. The receptor was derived from a male donor with severe acne vulgaris. The V call is TRBV10-2, the J call TRBJ2-7; 7 positions agree with TRBD1. CDR3 residues: CASRESAGTAFYEQYF. Here the CDR3 DNA reads TGCGCCAGCAGAGAGTCGGCCGGGACAGCCTTTTACGAGCAGTACTTC.